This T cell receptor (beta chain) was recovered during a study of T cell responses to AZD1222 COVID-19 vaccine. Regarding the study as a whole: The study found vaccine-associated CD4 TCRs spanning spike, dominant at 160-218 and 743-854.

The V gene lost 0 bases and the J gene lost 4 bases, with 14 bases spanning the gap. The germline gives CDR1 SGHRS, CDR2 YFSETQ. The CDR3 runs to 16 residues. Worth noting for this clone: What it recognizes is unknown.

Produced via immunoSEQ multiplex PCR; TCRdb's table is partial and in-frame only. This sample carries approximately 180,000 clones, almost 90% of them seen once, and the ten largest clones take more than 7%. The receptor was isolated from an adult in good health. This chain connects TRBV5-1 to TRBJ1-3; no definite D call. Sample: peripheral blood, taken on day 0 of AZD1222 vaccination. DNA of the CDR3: TGCGCCAGCAGCTTGGTCCCGGGGAAGTACGGAAACACCATATATTTT. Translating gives CASSLVPGKYGNTIYF.